The source of this TCR beta chain is a study of blood T cell repertoires in COVID-19. For the study at large: Both acute and convalescent COVID-19 samples were obtained from the United States, Italy and Spain. The analysed material was cDNA or gDNA that came from T cells, B-cell-depleted T cells, or PBMCs.

In the study's own analysis: Using reference gene primer amplification, nucleated cell counts were estimated. The data were produced by immunoSEQ multiplex PCR, yet TCRdb's version contains in-frame clones alone and is incomplete. The DNA gave D and trimming, while V, J and clone size come from that table. The sample consists of roughly 230,000 clones, 82% of them appearing once. Trimming cost V 6 bases and J 6 bases, with 12 bases left between them. CDR1 MDHEN and CDR2 SYDVKM come from the germline V gene. The CDR3 totals 13 residues. This clonotype was obtained from a woman aged 80 or over with acute or convalescent COVID-19. J is TRBJ2-1 and V is TRBV28; TRBD2 might be the D (6 bases). What was sequenced was peripheral blood. The CDR3 coding sequence is TGTGCCAGCAGGGCCGGGACTGCCAATGAGCAGTTCTTC. Its protein product is CASRAGTANEQFF.